Presented here are 30 T cell receptor beta chains from one specimen sequenced in a study of blood T cell repertoires in COVID-19. Only in-frame clones appear in the TCRdb table, and some are missing; sequencing was by immunoSEQ multiplex PCR. The table lists approximately 200,000 clones, around 88% of them singletons, with 1.5% in the top ten. Sequenced material: peripheral blood. The origin of the receptors is a man aged 18 to 30 with active or convalescent COVID-19.

The chain has TRBV5-1 and TRBJ1-1, with D tentatively TRBD1 (5 bases). Germline CDR1 reads SGHRS; CDR2 reads YFSETQ. The length of the CDR3 is 12 residues. Trimming stripped 0 bases from V and 7 bases from J, with 7 bases between. Here the CDR3 reads CASSLVQGEAFF. CDR3 DNA: TGCGCCAGCAGCTTGGTTCAGGGTGAAGCTTTCTTT.

The chain uses TRBV5-1 and TRBJ2-1; 8 bases map to TRBD1. J gave up 7 bases and V 5 bases, and 8 bases lay outside the gene matches. The germline CDR1 and CDR2 sequences are SGHRS and YFSETQ. The CDR3 spans 14 residues. CDR3 sequence (DNA): TGCGCCAGCAGAGAGGCGGGACAGGTAAATGAGCAGTTCTTC. Protein sequence: CASREAGQVNEQFF.

In its sample, this clone is medium-sized. The chain employs TRBV7-9 and TRBJ2-5; D gene unclear. V was trimmed by 1 base and J by 3 bases, leaving 9 bases between them. The CDR3 runs 14 residues. Germline CDR1 and CDR2: SEHNR and FQNEAQ (reference sequence). CDR3: CASSLGGSEETQYF. CDR3 bases: TGTGCCAGCAGCTTAGGTGGTAGTGAAGAGACCCAGTACTTC.

The CDR3 DNA reads as TGTGCCAGCAGTTGGGAATTATTCGGGGAGGGATATGGCTACACCTTC. Amino acid sequence: CASSWELFGEGYGYTF. This chain connects TRBV28 to TRBJ1-2; D call uncertain. The CDR3 has 16 amino acids. The V gene lost 4 bases and the J gene lost 5 bases, with 20 bases spanning the gap. Germline-derived CDR1 and CDR2 are MDHEN and SYDVKM.

This chain uses TRBV6-2 or TRBV6-3 with TRBJ1-2; D unresolved. This CDR3 is built from 14 residues. Trimming pared 2 bases from V and 2 bases from J, leaving 9 bases between. The germline V gene has CDR1 MNHEY and CDR2 SVGEGT. In DNA form, the CDR3 reads TGTGCCAGCAGTTACGGGAGTCAGAACTATGGCTACACCTTC. It yields the protein CASSYGSQNYGYTF.

The V call is TRBV18, the J call TRBJ2-5; D not certain. From germline, CDR1 is KGHSH and CDR2 LQKENI. Between the trimmed V and J ends, which lost 0 bases and 5 bases, there was a span of 10 bases. This CDR3 has 14 residues. The CDR3 nucleotides are TGTGCCAGCTCACCACCTAATGGGCAGGAGACCCAGTACTTC. Its translation is CASSPPNGQETQYF.

The gene calls are TRBV5-5 and TRBJ1-2; D perhaps matches TRBD1 (6 bases). CDR1 SGHKS and CDR2 YYEKEE come from the germline V gene (reference sequence). The CDR3 extends over 15 amino acids. Deletions cut 0 bases from V and 4 bases from J, with 13 bases between. This CDR3 is CASSLGQGIGYGYTF. The CDR3 nucleotides read TGTGCCAGCAGCTTGGGGCAGGGGATTGGCTATGGCTACACCTTC.

This clone showed up just once. The CDR3, as DNA: TGCAGCGCCGGGGTCCCCAAAGACAGGGGGCGTCAGCCCCAGCATTTT. Translating it yields CSAGVPKDRGRQPQHF. V and J are TRBV29-1 and TRBJ1-5; the match to TRBD1 covers 10 bases. The germline V gene encodes CDR1 SQVTM and CDR2 ANQGSEA. With 7 bases clipped from V and 6 bases from J, the junction kept 15 bases outside the gene matches. This CDR3 has 16 amino acids.

This clone was found a few times. J is TRBJ1-1 and V is TRBV28; D is perhaps TRBD1 (6 bases). Trimming removed 6 bases at V and 4 bases at J, with 15 bases between. This CDR3 contains 14 residues. The germline CDR1 and CDR2 sequences are MDHEN and SYDVKM. CDR3 coding DNA: TGTGCCAGCAGCTACGGACAGCCTCTCACTGAAGCTTTCTTT. It yields the protein CASSYGQPLTEAFF.

The sample holds one count of this clone. The chain employs TRBV9 and TRBJ1-4; D gene uncertain. This CDR3 has 15 amino acids. Germline V CDR1 and CDR2: SGDLS, YYNGEE. Trimming removed 0 bases from V and 7 bases from J, with 13 bases in between. CDR3 sequence reads: CASSVAMSIAEKLFF. The CDR3 nucleotides are TGTGCCAGCAGCGTAGCTATGAGCATAGCTGAAAAACTGTTTTTT.

The chain employs TRBV6-6 and TRBJ1-4; 9 positions agree with TRBD1. Germline V gene lookup returns CDR1 MNHNY and CDR2 SVGAGI (reference sequence). The CDR3 is made up of 17 amino acids. Losses at the gene ends were 5 bases for V and 5 bases for J; bases not matched to a gene: 12. The CDR3 here is CASSPGQGGGWNEKLFF. CDR3 DNA sequence: TGTGCCAGCAGTCCGGGACAGGGAGGTGGGTGGAATGAAAAACTGTTTTTT.

V is TRBV14 and J is TRBJ2-1, with 11 bases fitting TRBD2. Germline values: CDR1 SGHDN, CDR2 FVKESK. CDR3 size: 16 residues. V was pared by 4 bases and J by 4 bases, with 6 bases of the junction left unmatched. CDR3 sequence reads: CASSRLTSGVYNEQFF. Written as DNA, the CDR3 is TGTGCCAGCAGCCGACTGACTAGCGGGGTATACAATGAGCAGTTCTTC. Based on the CDR3 plus reference TRBV14 and TRBJ2-1, the full variable domain is EAGVTQFPSHSVIEKGQTVTLRCDPISGHDNLYWYRRVMGKEIKFLLHFVKESKQDESGMPNNRFLAERTGGTYSTLKVQPAELEDSGVYFCASSRLTSGVYNEQFFGPGTRLTVL.

The chain couples TRBV11-3 to TRBJ2-7; 11 bases map to TRBD1. Trimming took 5 bases from V and 3 from J; bases not matched to a gene: 21. The CDR3 totals 20 residues. Germline lookup yields CDR1 SGHNT and CDR2 YENEEA. Here the CDR3 reads CASSPTVGTGGFWPIYEQYF. The CDR3 DNA reads as TGTGCCAGCAGCCCGACCGTAGGGACAGGGGGGTTCTGGCCGATCTACGAGCAGTACTTC.

The chain couples TRBV5-8 to TRBJ1-5; a possible D gene is TRBD1 (5 bases). Germline V lookup: CDR1 SGHTS, CDR2 YDEGEE. V was pared by 0 bases and J by 7 bases, with 14 bases between. The CDR3 consists of 15 residues. For the CDR3, the DNA is TGTGCCAGCAGCTTGGGCCAGGGTTTCACCCAGCCCCAGCATTTT. This translates into CASSLGQGFTQPQHF.

The chain links TRBV20-1 to TRBJ2-2; D is perhaps TRBD2 (5 bases). CDR1 and CDR2 from the germline V gene are DFQATT and SNEGSKA (reference sequence). Trimming pared 3 bases from V and 0 bases from J, leaving 8 bases between. The length of the CDR3 is 14 residues. The CDR3 loop is CSASAGSNTGELFF. The DNA for the CDR3 is TGCAGTGCTAGTGCGGGTTCGAACACCGGGGAGCTGTTTTTT.

The J gene is TRBJ2-3, the V gene TRBV11-2; D perhaps matches TRBD1 (5 bases). The CDR3 is 15 residues long. CDR1 and CDR2 from the germline V gene are SGHAT and FQNNGV. V dropped 1 base and J dropped 2 bases, with 10 bases sitting between them. The CDR3 coding sequence is TGTGCCAGCAGCTTAGGGGTAGGGGCCACAGATACGCAGTATTTT. Translation gives CASSLGVGATDTQYF.

J is TRBJ2-7 and V is TRBV6-2 or TRBV6-3, with TRBD1 matching 9 bases. With 2 bases clipped from V and 5 bases from J, the junction kept 7 bases outside the gene matches. Looked up from germline, CDR1 is MNHEY and CDR2 is SVGEGT. The CDR3 is made up of 15 amino acids. CDR3 in DNA: TGTGCCAGCAGTTACGGGACAGGGAAAACCCACGAGCAGTACTTC. The encoded protein is CASSYGTGKTHEQYF.

This sequence joins TRBV28 and TRBJ2-1; the match to TRBD2 covers 12 bases. V shed 11 bases, J shed 7 bases, and the junction held 9 bases outside the gene matches. The germline V gene has CDR1 MDHEN and CDR2 SYDVKM. The CDR3 extends over 14 amino acids. The CDR3 sequence: CAADGTSGYNEQFF. In DNA, the CDR3 is TGTGCCGCAGACGGGACTAGCGGGTATAATGAGCAGTTCTTC.

This chain uses TRBV28 with TRBJ1-3; D is ambiguous. CDR1 is MDHEN and CDR2 is SYDVKM in the germline V gene. The CDR3 runs 16 residues. Trimming took off 1 base at V and 3 bases at J, with 13 bases between the two ends. The CDR3 reads CASSLSHESGGNTIYF. The CDR3 DNA reads as TGTGCCAGCAGTTTATCCCACGAGTCGGGTGGAAACACCATATATTTT.

The chain couples TRBV7-8 to TRBJ2-3; D unresolved. V lost 2 bases and J lost 0, with 15 bases in between. Germline V gene sequence: CDR1 SGHVS, CDR2 FQNEAQ. The CDR3 sequence is 17 residues long. Here the CDR3 DNA reads TGTGCCAGCAGCTTACTTTTGCGAGGCGGCAGCACAGATACGCAGTATTTT. As protein: CASSLLLRGGSTDTQYF.

CDR3 bases: TGTGCCCTAGGGGTAGCGGAAGACGCATCAAGGGAGCAGTACTTC. As protein: CALGVAEDASREQYF. The chain has TRBV7-6 and TRBJ2-7, with TRBD2 as a possible D gene (6 bases). Trimming stripped 11 bases from V and 7 bases from J, with 27 bases between. The CDR3 has 15 residues. In germline, CDR1 is SGHVS, CDR2 FNYEAQ.

The chain links TRBV19 to TRBJ1-5; D is unclear. The CDR3 extends over 13 amino acids. Between the trimmed V and J ends, which lost 1 base and 5 bases, there was a span of 6 bases. Germline CDR1 LNHDA, CDR2 SQIVND (reference sequence). The CDR3 reads CASSIVSYQPQHF. CDR3 DNA sequence: TGTGCCAGTAGTATAGTCAGTTATCAGCCCCAGCATTTT.

In this sample, this clone turned up once. J is TRBJ2-7 and V is TRBV7-2, with TRBD1 matching 7 bases. Germline lookup yields CDR1 SGHTA and CDR2 FQGNSA. Unmatched junction bases numbered 8, after V lost 4 bases and J lost 2 bases. The CDR3 is 15 residues long. CDR3 residues: CASSYLGQVTYEQYF. The CDR3, as DNA: TGTGCCAGCAGCTACCTCGGACAGGTGACCTACGAGCAGTACTTC.

The chain joins TRBV29-1 to TRBJ1-3, with a tentative D call TRBD1 (5 bases). Germline values: CDR1 SQVTM, CDR2 ANQGSEA. CDR3 length: 13 amino acids. Deletions cut 3 bases from V and 0 bases from J, with 6 bases between. As DNA, the CDR3 is TGCAGCGTTGAGACAGTCTCTGGAAACACCATATATTTT. It specifies CSVETVSGNTIYF.

The chain couples TRBV7-3 to TRBJ2-2; 12 bases align to TRBD1. In germline, CDR1 is SGHTA, CDR2 FQGTGA. The trim removed 1 base at V and 2 bases at J, leaving 2 bases unmatched. The CDR3 is 17 residues long. The CDR3 DNA is TGTGCCAGCAGCTTAAGGGGACAGGGGGCAAACACCGGGGAGCTGTTTTTT. Protein sequence: CASSLRGQGANTGELFF.

The chain carries TRBV30 and TRBJ1-5, with D hard to call. The length of the CDR3 is 15 residues. Germline CDR1 and CDR2: GTSNPN and SVGIG (reference sequence). Trimming removed 2 bases from V and 1 base from J, with 12 bases in between. CDR3 loop: CAWSQPTSSNQPQHF. DNA for the CDR3: TGTGCCTGGAGTCAGCCGACTTCCAGCAATCAGCCCCAGCATTTT. Full variable domain (remainder filled in from reference TRBV30 and TRBJ1-5): SQTIHQWPATLVQPVGSPLSLECTVEGTSNPNLYWYRQAAGRGLQLLFYSVGIGQISSEVPQNLSASRPQDRQFILSSKKLLLSDSGFYLCAWSQPTSSNQPQHFGDGTRLSIL.

In this sample, this clone turned up a few times. This chain uses TRBV11-2 with TRBJ1-5, with a weak D call TRBD1 (5 bases). V lost 5 bases and J 2 bases, leaving 13 bases between the germline ends. The CDR3 has 15 residues. CDR1 is SGHAT and CDR2 is FQNNGV in the germline V gene. As DNA, the CDR3 is TGTGCCAGCAGCCGGGACTCCTTGGGCAATCAGCCCCAGCATTTT. Amino acids: CASSRDSLGNQPQHF.

V and J are TRBV29-1 and TRBJ2-5; no firm D call. CDR1 is SQVTM, CDR2 ANQGSEA, per germline. This CDR3 contains 11 residues. Trimming took off 5 bases at V and 5 bases at J, with 9 bases between the two ends. The CDR3 sequence: CSVRGTETQYF. The CDR3 nucleotides read TGCAGCGTTAGAGGTACGGAGACCCAGTACTTC.

The CDR3 protein is CASSPTGTGGTEAFF. CDR3 in DNA: TGTGCCAGCTCACCAACCGGGACAGGGGGCACTGAAGCTTTCTTT. This chain joins TRBV18 and TRBJ1-1; 11 nucleotides line up with TRBD1. The CDR3 is made up of 15 amino acids. With V trimmed by 2 bases and J by 4 bases, 3 bases remained unmatched. Germline V gives CDR1 KGHSH, CDR2 LQKENI.

This sequence joins TRBV18 and TRBJ1-2, with a weak D call TRBD1 (5 bases). Trimming cost V 6 bases and J 4 bases, with 12 bases left between them. CDR3 size: 13 residues. The V gene's germline CDR1 is KGHSH and CDR2 LQKENI. CDR3 sequence (DNA): TGTGCCAGCTCTCCGGGTAGGGGCTATGGCTACACCTTC. Its protein is CASSPGRGYGYTF.